The present T cell receptor (beta chain) was sequenced within a study of beta chain features in type 1 diabetes. This clone occurred a few times. What it binds is unknown. Every bit of the isolated RNA underwent reverse transcription, so sequencing read expressed TCRB transcripts. This table comes from immunoSEQ multiplex PCR, and its TCRdb copy is limited to in-frame clones, with some not included. The table has under 90,000 clones, roughly 34% seen once. The V and J ends lost 4 bases and 4 bases, in that order; junction bases with no gene match: 7. This CDR3 contains 14 residues. Germline V CDR1 and CDR2: SGHDT, YYEEEE. Regarding the study as a whole: Any HLA type influence on TCRB rearrangement was left unresolved here. More deletions and fewer insertions at VDJ junctions were found in patients with type 1 diabetes. Naive, central memory and Treg TCRB repertoires appeared more alike in patients than in healthy donors.

The source material was stem cell memory CD4+ T cells from blood. The TCR sequence derives from a woman aged 18-29 years in good health. The chain carries TRBV5-6 and TRBJ1-2; TRBD1 matches at 7 bases. The CDR3: CASSKLGTVYGYTF. The CDR3 nucleotides read TGTGCCAGCAGCAAACTTGGGACAGTCTATGGCTACACCTTC.